These T cell receptor beta chains were read from a single sample in a study of CD8+ T cells in alopecia areata. Profiled with immunoSEQ multiplex PCR; TCRdb holds only in-frame clones, not every one. This table has about 120,000 clones, over 60% appearing once. The specimen was CD4+ T cells sorted from blood, collected at week 4, from a patient treated with tofacitinib. The origin of the receptors is a human donor with alopecia areata. CDR3s include the opening cysteine and the closing phenylalanine or tryptophan. A D gene is named only where the DNA matches it firmly. For some rows the clone size is stated as once, few or many, or as a class when expanded; others skip it.

abundance: -
d_gene: -
v_gene: TRBV30
j_gene: TRBJ1-5
CDR3aa: CAWSVRTENSNQPQHF
CDR3nt: TGTGCCTGGAGTGTGAGGACAGAGAATAGCAATCAGCCCCAGCATTTT

abundance: -
d_gene: -
v_gene: TRBV7-2
j_gene: TRBJ2-7
CDR3aa: CASTIFQGGDEQYF
CDR3nt: TGTGCCAGCACCATCTTCCAAGGGGGGGACGAGCAGTACTTC

abundance: once
d_gene: -
v_gene: TRBV4-3
j_gene: TRBJ1-4
CDR3aa: CASSQEAGPSEKLFF
CDR3nt: TGCGCCAGCAGCCAAGAGGCGGGTCCCTCCGAAAAACTGTTTTTT

abundance: -
d_gene: -
v_gene: TRBV5-1
j_gene: TRBJ2-5
CDR3aa: CASSLAVGREETQYF
CDR3nt: TGCGCCAGCAGCTTGGCCGTGGGACGTGAAGAGACCCAGTACTTC

abundance: -
d_gene: -
v_gene: TRBV29-1
j_gene: TRBJ2-3
CDR3aa: CSVVQGRGTDTQYF
CDR3nt: TGCAGCGTGGTACAGGGTAGGGGCACAGATACGCAGTATTTT

abundance: -
d_gene: TRBD2
v_gene: TRBV29-1
j_gene: TRBJ2-1
CDR3aa: CSVPTSGREGEQFF
CDR3nt: TGCAGCGTCCCGACTAGCGGGAGGGAGGGTGAGCAGTTCTTC

abundance: once
d_gene: TRBD2
v_gene: TRBV7-2
j_gene: TRBJ2-5
CDR3aa: CASSYWTSGRQETQYF
CDR3nt: TGTGCCAGCAGCTACTGGACTAGCGGGAGGCAAGAGACCCAGTACTTC

abundance: -
d_gene: -
v_gene: TRBV4-3
j_gene: TRBJ2-2
CDR3aa: CASSPTGWRDGELFF
CDR3nt: TGCGCCAGCAGCCCGACAGGATGGCGGGACGGGGAGCTGTTTTTT

abundance: -
d_gene: -
v_gene: TRBV30
j_gene: TRBJ2-3
CDR3aa: CACIQGGSTDTQYF
CDR3nt: TGTGCCTGCATCCAAGGGGGTAGCACAGATACGCAGTATTTT

abundance: -
d_gene: -
v_gene: TRBV29-1
j_gene: TRBJ2-1
CDR3aa: CSVEAGSTYNEQFF
CDR3nt: TGCAGCGTTGAAGCGGGTTCCACCTACAATGAGCAGTTCTTC

abundance: -
d_gene: -
v_gene: TRBV7-9
j_gene: TRBJ2-6
CDR3aa: CASSLVSGANVLTF
CDR3nt: TGTGCCAGCAGCTTAGTATCGGGGGCCAACGTCCTGACTTTC

abundance: few
d_gene: TRBD2
v_gene: TRBV30
j_gene: TRBJ2-3
CDR3aa: CAWNPRSLAATYTQYF
CDR3nt: TGTGCCTGGAATCCGCGTTCACTAGCGGCAACCTATACGCAGTATTTT

abundance: -
d_gene: TRBD1
v_gene: TRBV29-1
j_gene: TRBJ1-1
CDR3aa: CSVERGGADTEAFF
CDR3nt: TGCAGCGTTGAACGAGGGGGCGCCGACACTGAAGCTTTCTTT

abundance: few
d_gene: -
v_gene: TRBV5-7
j_gene: TRBJ2-5
CDR3aa: CASSYQETQYF
CDR3nt: TGTGCCAGCTCGTACCAAGAGACCCAGTACTTC

abundance: -
d_gene: TRBD2
v_gene: TRBV7-2
j_gene: TRBJ2-7
CDR3aa: CASSLTTSGISYEQYF
CDR3nt: TGTGCCAGCAGCCTAACCACTAGCGGGATCTCCTACGAGCAGTACTTC

abundance: -
d_gene: -
v_gene: TRBV4-1
j_gene: TRBJ2-5
CDR3aa: CASSKGLQETQYF
CDR3nt: TGCGCCAGCAGCAAGGGACTCCAAGAGACCCAGTACTTC

abundance: -
d_gene: -
v_gene: TRBV27
j_gene: TRBJ2-7
CDR3aa: CASSLPGPPYEQYF
CDR3nt: TGTGCCAGCAGTTTACCGGGACCGCCATACGAGCAGTACTTC

abundance: -
d_gene: -
v_gene: TRBV14
j_gene: TRBJ2-7
CDR3aa: CASSQGYEQYF
CDR3nt: TGTGCCAGCAGCCAAGGTTACGAGCAGTACTTC

abundance: -
d_gene: -
v_gene: TRBV15
j_gene: TRBJ2-7
CDR3aa: CATSRDRAGDYEQYF
CDR3nt: TGTGCCACCAGCAGAGATCGGGCAGGGGACTACGAGCAGTACTTC

abundance: -
d_gene: TRBD2
v_gene: TRBV5-1
j_gene: TRBJ2-7
CDR3aa: CASTPGEGLYEQYF
CDR3nt: TGCGCCAGCACCCCTGGGGAGGGGCTCTACGAGCAGTACTTC

abundance: few
d_gene: -
v_gene: TRBV20-1
j_gene: TRBJ2-5
CDR3aa: CIAEFQETQYF
CDR3nt: TGCATAGCGGAGTTCCAAGAGACCCAGTACTTC

abundance: -
d_gene: -
v_gene: TRBV5-1
j_gene: TRBJ2-5
CDR3aa: CASSLAQDQETQYF
CDR3nt: TGCGCCAGCAGCTTGGCCCAGGACCAAGAGACCCAGTACTTC

abundance: few
d_gene: -
v_gene: TRBV7-9
j_gene: TRBJ2-5
CDR3aa: CASSLALGGETQYF
CDR3nt: TGTGCCAGCAGCTTAGCACTAGGAGGCGAGACCCAGTACTTC

abundance: -
d_gene: TRBD2
v_gene: TRBV30
j_gene: TRBJ2-1
CDR3aa: CAWSLTSASPQFF
CDR3nt: TGTGCCTGGAGTCTGACTAGCGCTTCCCCGCAGTTCTTC

abundance: -
d_gene: -
v_gene: TRBV27
j_gene: TRBJ1-1
CDR3aa: CASSQVPGAFF
CDR3nt: TGTGCCAGCAGTCAAGTCCCTGGGGCTTTCTTT

abundance: -
d_gene: -
v_gene: TRBV6-5
j_gene: TRBJ1-4
CDR3aa: CASSYSAGVGEKLFF
CDR3nt: TGTGCCAGCAGTTACTCGGCCGGAGTGGGGGAAAAACTGTTTTTT

abundance: -
d_gene: -
v_gene: TRBV19
j_gene: TRBJ2-5
CDR3aa: CASSIGWQLGGETQYF
CDR3nt: TGTGCCAGTAGTATAGGGTGGCAGCTCGGAGGAGAGACCCAGTACTTC

abundance: -
d_gene: -
v_gene: TRBV4-2
j_gene: TRBJ2-7
CDR3aa: CASSQEMASEEQYF
CDR3nt: TGTGCCAGCAGCCAAGAGATGGCTTCAGAAGAGCAGTACTTC

abundance: -
d_gene: TRBD2
v_gene: TRBV5-4
j_gene: TRBJ2-3
CDR3aa: CASSLAGDIQITQYF
CDR3nt: TGTGCCAGCAGCTTAGCGGGAGACATACAAATCACGCAGTATTTT

abundance: -
d_gene: -
v_gene: TRBV5-1
j_gene: TRBJ2-2
CDR3aa: CASRSFPGELFF
CDR3nt: TGCGCCAGCAGGTCGTTCCCCGGGGAGCTGTTTTTT

abundance: once
d_gene: TRBD1
v_gene: TRBV6-5
j_gene: TRBJ2-1
CDR3aa: CASSPDRLDNEQFF
CDR3nt: TGTGCCAGCAGCCCGGACAGGTTAGACAATGAGCAGTTCTTC

abundance: -
d_gene: TRBD2
v_gene: TRBV27
j_gene: TRBJ2-5
CDR3aa: CASSPPRGLAGQETQYF
CDR3nt: TGTGCCAGCAGTCCGCCCCGGGGACTAGCGGGGCAAGAGACCCAGTACTTC

abundance: -
d_gene: -
v_gene: TRBV18
j_gene: TRBJ2-5
CDR3aa: CASSPNGGEETQYF
CDR3nt: TGTGCCAGCTCACCTAACGGGGGAGAAGAGACCCAGTACTTC

abundance: few
d_gene: TRBD1
v_gene: TRBV28
j_gene: TRBJ1-2
CDR3aa: CASSWGQGYGYTF
CDR3nt: TGTGCCAGCAGCTGGGGACAGGGCTATGGCTACACCTTC

abundance: -
d_gene: -
v_gene: TRBV4-1
j_gene: TRBJ1-2
CDR3aa: CASSQEGAAYGYTF
CDR3nt: TGCGCCAGCAGCCAAGAGGGGGCTGCCTATGGCTACACCTTC

abundance: few
d_gene: -
v_gene: TRBV7-2
j_gene: TRBJ1-5
CDR3aa: CASSLAGQGLGNQPQHF
CDR3nt: TGTGCCAGCAGCTTAGCGGGTCAGGGGTTGGGCAATCAGCCCCAGCATTTT

abundance: once
d_gene: TRBD2
v_gene: TRBV7-3
j_gene: TRBJ2-2
CDR3aa: CASSPSSGNTGELFF
CDR3nt: TGTGCCAGCAGCCCGTCTAGCGGAAACACCGGGGAGCTGTTTTTT

abundance: -
d_gene: TRBD1
v_gene: TRBV2
j_gene: TRBJ1-2
CDR3aa: CASSGKQGGHGYTF
CDR3nt: TGTGCCAGCAGTGGTAAACAGGGGGGACATGGCTACACCTTC

abundance: -
d_gene: TRBD1
v_gene: TRBV4-1
j_gene: TRBJ1-5
CDR3aa: CASGERRDRVGQPQHF
CDR3nt: TGCGCCAGCGGGGAAAGAAGGGACAGGGTGGGACAGCCCCAGCATTTT

abundance: -
d_gene: TRBD1
v_gene: TRBV29-1
j_gene: TRBJ1-2
CDR3aa: CSVEDRGTAPNYGYTF
CDR3nt: TGCAGCGTTGAAGATCGGGGGACAGCGCCTAACTATGGCTACACCTTC

abundance: few
d_gene: -
v_gene: TRBV30
j_gene: TRBJ2-1
CDR3aa: CAWSPTGVHEQFF
CDR3nt: TGTGCCTGGAGTCCGACAGGAGTCCATGAGCAGTTCTTC

abundance: few
d_gene: TRBD1
v_gene: TRBV2
j_gene: TRBJ1-1
CDR3aa: CASSTRTGNTEAFF
CDR3nt: TGTGCCAGCAGTACCCGGACAGGGAACACTGAAGCTTTCTTT

abundance: -
d_gene: -
v_gene: TRBV6-1
j_gene: TRBJ2-5
CDR3aa: CASSWERETQYF
CDR3nt: TGTGCCAGCAGTTGGGAGAGAGAGACCCAGTACTTC

abundance: -
d_gene: TRBD2
v_gene: TRBV7-9
j_gene: TRBJ2-5
CDR3aa: CASSIIAGEFETQYF
CDR3nt: TGTGCCAGCAGCATCATAGCGGGGGAGTTTGAGACCCAGTACTTC

abundance: -
d_gene: -
v_gene: TRBV18
j_gene: TRBJ2-1
CDR3aa: CASSKEQGSYNEQFF
CDR3nt: TGTGCCAGCTCGAAGGAGCAGGGATCCTACAATGAGCAGTTCTTC

abundance: -
d_gene: -
v_gene: TRBV9
j_gene: TRBJ1-5
CDR3aa: CASSPWDSYNQPQHF
CDR3nt: TGTGCCAGCAGCCCCTGGGATTCTTACAATCAGCCCCAGCATTTT

abundance: -
d_gene: TRBD2
v_gene: TRBV25-1
j_gene: TRBJ2-3
CDR3aa: CASSPDGTSGATQYF
CDR3nt: TGTGCCAGCAGTCCCGATGGGACTAGCGGTGCTACGCAGTATTTT

abundance: -
d_gene: -
v_gene: TRBV18
j_gene: TRBJ1-2
CDR3aa: CASSQVSVESGYTF
CDR3nt: TGTGCCAGCTCACAGGTCAGCGTCGAGAGTGGCTACACCTTC

abundance: -
d_gene: -
v_gene: TRBV7-9
j_gene: TRBJ1-1
CDR3aa: CASSQPGGTEAFF
CDR3nt: TGTGCCAGCAGCCAACCTGGAGGGACTGAAGCTTTCTTT